The 9 T cell receptor beta chains given below trace back to one sample, sequenced in a study of breast tumors, draining lymph nodes, adjacent tissues. The lymph nodes were axillary draining lymph nodes from breast cancer patients. TCRdb re-derived calls from the multiplex PCR reads in MiXCR, one entry per CDR3 protein. The sample records a few hundred thousand distinct CDR3 sequences, under 40% being singletons. The sequenced sample consisted of axillary lymph node tissue. These receptors were obtained from a female donor with breast cancer. Some clones in this sample may be carry-over from other donors' samples.

This clonotype was found many times. This sequence joins TRBV18 and TRBJ1-2; TRBD1 might be the D (6 bases). This CDR3 spans 13 amino acids. In germline, CDR1 is KGHSH, CDR2 LQKENI. Trimming pared 0 bases from V and 7 bases from J, leaving 9 bases between. This CDR3 is CASSPPGAIGYTF. The CDR3 DNA reads as TGTGCCAGCTCACCACCGGGGGCAATTGGCTACACCTTC.

The chain couples TRBV29-1 to TRBJ1-2, with D perhaps TRBD1 (6 bases). The V gene lost 4 bases and the J gene lost 0 bases, with 9 bases spanning the gap. CDR3 size: 13 residues. Germline V gives CDR1 SQVTM, CDR2 ANQGSEA. In nucleotides, the CDR3 is TGCAGCGTTGTCGGGGGGCCTAACTATGGCTACACCTTC. It encodes CSVVGGPNYGYTF.

The chain combines TRBV11-2 with TRBJ1-1; tentatively, D is TRBD1 (6 bases). This CDR3 spans 11 amino acids. The germline gives CDR1 SGHAT, CDR2 FQNNGV. The V end lost 8 bases, the J end lost 11 bases, and 15 bases lay between the germline ends. This CDR3 is CASLRRGRAFF. The DNA of the CDR3 is TGTGCCAGCTTACGCCGGGGGCGGGCTTTCTTT. The entire variable domain, with the rest obtained from reference TRBV11-2 and TRBJ1-1, is as follows: EAGVAQSPRYKIIEKRQSVAFWCNPISGHATLYWYQQILGQGPKLLIQFQNNGVVDDSQLPKDRFSAERLKGVDSTLKIQPAKLEDSAVYLCASLRRGRAFFGQGTRLTVV.

This clonotype was detected ten times or more. This chain links TRBV5-1 with TRBJ2-6; possibly TRBD1 for D (5 bases). Germline V lookup: CDR1 SGHRS, CDR2 YFSETQ. The V and J ends lost 2 bases and 0 bases respectively, with 9 bases between them. This CDR3 spans 16 amino acids. The CDR3 DNA sequence: TGCGCCAGCAGCTTAGACAGTTACTCTGGGGCCAACGTCCTGACTTTC. It encodes CASSLDSYSGANVLTF.

This clonotype was recorded many times. CDR3 coding DNA: TGCAGTGCTAGGGCGCTGGCGGGCAGCGTACCCTATGGCTACACCTTC. It specifies CSARALAGSVPYGYTF. The rearrangement uses TRBV20-1 and TRBJ1-2; D gene uncertain. Trimming shortened V by 3 bases and J by 4 bases, and 21 bases separated the two germline ends. Germline-derived CDR1 and CDR2 are DFQATT and SNEGSKA (reference sequence). This CDR3 contains 16 residues.

V gene TRBV20-1 combines with J gene TRBJ2-7; 7 bases align to TRBD1. The CDR3 runs 14 residues. J gave up 3 bases and V 0 bases, and 5 bases lay outside the gene matches. The germline gives CDR1 DFQATT, CDR2 SNEGSKA (reference sequence). This CDR3 reads CSARDGTAFYEQYF. The CDR3 DNA follows: TGCAGTGCTAGAGATGGGACAGCCTTCTACGAGCAGTACTTC.

There are many counts of this clonotype. V and J are TRBV7-2 and TRBJ2-7, with D possibly being TRBD2 (6 bases). The V and J ends lost 4 bases and 1 base respectively, with 14 bases between them. This CDR3 spans 15 amino acids. CDR1 and CDR2 (germline): SGHTA, FQGNSA. The CDR3 DNA reads as TGTGCCAGCAGCTCCCATAGCGGAGCATCCTACGAGCAGTACTTC. Translation: CASSSHSGASYEQYF.

The chain employs TRBV18 and TRBJ1-3; unclear D gene. CDR3 length: 17 amino acids. The germline CDR1 and CDR2 sequences are KGHSH and LQKENI. V lost 3 bases to trimming and J lost 0 bases, with 15 bases between them. DNA for the CDR3: TGTGCCAGCTCACCGGGGAGTCAGTCTCTCTCTGGAAACACCATATATTTT. It translates to CASSPGSQSLSGNTIYF.

The CDR3 here is CSGRQGIGEQYF. The CDR3 DNA reads TGCAGCGGTAGACAGGGAATTGGTGAGCAGTACTTC. The rearrangement links TRBV29-1 to TRBJ2-7, with 7 bases that match TRBD1. With V trimmed by 7 bases and J by 7 bases, 10 bases remained unmatched. CDR1 is SQVTM and CDR2 is ANQGSEA in the germline V gene. The CDR3 contains 12 residues.